The text below deals with one TCR beta chain. The record originates from a study of cytomegalovirus exposure and HLA in healthy donors. Amplification used 60 Vbeta primers and 13 Jbeta primers. In the original processing: A later analysis tallied about 80 million unique TCR beta chains, around 11 million of them shared. Sequenced by immunoSEQ multiplex PCR; TCRdb stores in-frame clones only, minus some. V and J calls and clone size come straight from that table; D and trimming were deduced from the DNA. The data contain about 100,000 clones, 60% to 80% of them singletons. Germline CDR1 MNHEY, CDR2 SMNVEV (reference sequence). The V segment lost 10 bases and the J segment 6 bases; nucleotides outside the gene matches: 14. This CDR3 region has 15 residues.

Sequencing input: PBMCs. The V gene is TRBV27, the J gene TRBJ2-3; 9 nucleotides align to TRBD1. The clonotype was recovered from a woman aged 60-75 years in good health and CMV-seropositive. The CDR3 loop is CATKRGQGISDTQYF. In DNA, the CDR3 is TGTGCCACCAAACGGGGACAGGGTATTTCGGATACGCAGTATTTT.